Listed below are T cell receptor beta chains from one sample, sequenced in a study of early T cells in non-severe SARS-CoV-2 infection. TCRdb ran MiXCR on the 5' RACE reads and lists one entry per CDR3 protein. The data contain about 66,000 distinct CDR3 sequences, 13% of them singletons. Sample: whole blood. These receptors all stem from an adult who was a healthcare worker with PCR-confirmed SARS-CoV-2 infection or an uninfected control (not recorded which). CDR3s leave out the opening cysteine and the closing phenylalanine or tryptophan. The order of the fields is J gene, V gene, CDR3 protein.

j_call: TRBJ1-1
v_call: TRBV30
cdr3_aa: AWSSGVEAF

j_call: TRBJ2-2
v_call: TRBV4-2
cdr3_aa: ASSQGGELNTGELF

j_call: TRBJ1-2
v_call: TRBV28
cdr3_aa: ASRTPTGNYGYT

j_call: TRBJ2-1
v_call: TRBV20-1
cdr3_aa: SARVPSAGSYNEQF

j_call: TRBJ2-5
v_call: TRBV11-2
cdr3_aa: ASSPLSRKETQY

j_call: TRBJ2-7
v_call: TRBV3-1
cdr3_aa: ASSRPGQPYEQY

j_call: TRBJ2-2
v_call: TRBV9
cdr3_aa: ASSVGPPTGELF

j_call: TRBJ1-1
v_call: TRBV11-1
cdr3_aa: ASSFRQGAEAF

j_call: TRBJ2-2
v_call: TRBV2
cdr3_aa: ASRMERSGELF

j_call: TRBJ2-5
v_call: TRBV29-1
cdr3_aa: SATPQGGAQETQY

j_call: TRBJ2-1
v_call: TRBV10-3
cdr3_aa: AISESGLPQF

j_call: TRBJ2-3
v_call: TRBV20-1
cdr3_aa: SARVTGGYTDTQY

j_call: TRBJ2-1
v_call: TRBV12-3/TRBV12-4
cdr3_aa: ASSRAASVNEQF

j_call: TRBJ1-1
v_call: TRBV20-1
cdr3_aa: SARDYRGNTEAF